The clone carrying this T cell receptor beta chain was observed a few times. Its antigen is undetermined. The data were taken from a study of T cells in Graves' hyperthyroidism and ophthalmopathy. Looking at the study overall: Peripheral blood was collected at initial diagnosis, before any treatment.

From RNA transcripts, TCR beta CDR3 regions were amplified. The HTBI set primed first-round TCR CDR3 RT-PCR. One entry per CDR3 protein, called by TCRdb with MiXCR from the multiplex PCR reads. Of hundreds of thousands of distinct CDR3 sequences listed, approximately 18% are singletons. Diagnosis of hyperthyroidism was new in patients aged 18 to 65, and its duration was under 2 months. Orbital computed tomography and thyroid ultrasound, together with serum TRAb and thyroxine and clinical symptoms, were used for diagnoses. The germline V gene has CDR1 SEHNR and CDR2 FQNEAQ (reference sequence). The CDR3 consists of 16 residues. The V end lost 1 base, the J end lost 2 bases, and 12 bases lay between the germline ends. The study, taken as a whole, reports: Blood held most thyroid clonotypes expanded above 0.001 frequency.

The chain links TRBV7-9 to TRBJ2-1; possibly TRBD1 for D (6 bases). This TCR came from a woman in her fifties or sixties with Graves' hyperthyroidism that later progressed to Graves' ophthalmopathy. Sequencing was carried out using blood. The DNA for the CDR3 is TGTGCCAGCAGCTTAGTAGCACAGGGCCCCTACAATGAGCAGTTCTTC. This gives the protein CASSLVAQGPYNEQFF.